The 14 T cell receptor beta chains below were found in one sample sequenced in a study of graft-versus-host responses after intestinal transplantation. Here immunoSEQ multiplex PCR was the method, and the copy in TCRdb shows in-frame clones only, minus some. Of around 40,000 clones in the sample, roughly 87% were seen once. The sample in question was PBMCs, obtained roughly 1,000 days after transplant. These receptors originate from a human patient who received an intestinal transplant, so some T cells may come from the graft donor.

The rearrangement links TRBV19 to TRBJ2-1; D remains ambiguous. Germline V lookup: CDR1 LNHDA, CDR2 SQIVND (reference sequence). The CDR3 runs to 13 residues. V gave up 10 bases and J gave up 4 bases, with 14 bases separating them. The CDR3 DNA follows: TGTGCCACCCGTTCCAATAATTACAATGAGCAGTTCTTC. The encoded protein is CATRSNNYNEQFF.

The chain links TRBV18 to TRBJ2-7, with D hard to call. Looked up from germline, CDR1 is KGHSH and CDR2 is LQKENI. The CDR3 consists of 13 residues. V was pared by 3 bases and J by 3 bases, with 9 bases between. The CDR3: CASSPNRNYEQYF. In nucleotides, the CDR3 is TGTGCCAGCTCACCGAATAGGAACTACGAGCAGTACTTC. The variable domain in full, with the rest retrieved from reference TRBV18 and TRBJ2-7, is NAGVMQNPRHLVRRRGQEARLRCSPMKGHSHVYWYRQLPEEGLKFMVYLQKENIIDESGMPKERFSAEFPKEGPSILRIQQVVRGDSAAYFCASSPNRNYEQYFGPGTRLTVT.

The CDR3 region has the DNA TGTGCCAGCAGCTTAAGTCCCGGGACAGGGGTCGGGGCCAACGTCCTGACTTTC. It yields the protein CASSLSPGTGVGANVLTF. The chain joins TRBV11-1 to TRBJ2-6; the match to TRBD1 covers 10 bases. The CDR3 covers 18 residues. J was trimmed by 4 bases and V by 2 bases; bases with no gene match: 8. In germline, CDR1 is SGHAT, CDR2 FQDESV (reference sequence). Supplemented by reference TRBV11-1 and TRBJ2-6, the full variable domain reads EAEVAQSPRYKITEKSQAVAFWCDPISGHATLYWYRQILGQGPELLVQFQDESVVDDSQLPKDRFSAERLKGVDSTLKIQPAELGDSAMYLCASSLSPGTGVGANVLTFGAGSRLTVL.

The V and J genes are TRBV5-6 and TRBJ2-3; 7 bases match TRBD1. This CDR3 has 14 amino acids. The V segment lost 3 bases and the J segment 4 bases; nucleotides outside the gene matches: 5. Germline-derived CDR1 and CDR2 are SGHDT and YYEEEE. CDR3 protein: CASSSQGSPDTQYF. CDR3 bases: TGTGCCAGCAGCTCACAGGGGTCCCCAGATACGCAGTATTTT.

This clone was found a few times. The rearrangement uses TRBV6-1 and TRBJ1-4, with TRBD1 identical over 8 bases. Germline V gene data show CDR1 as MNHNS and CDR2 as SASEGT. V dropped 3 bases and J dropped 5; count of bases not matched to a gene: 8. The CDR3 consists of 16 residues. CDR3 in amino acids: CASSDPRDRPNEKLFF. CDR3 nucleotides: TGTGCCAGCAGTGACCCCCGGGACAGGCCGAATGAAAAACTGTTTTTT.

This rearrangement joins TRBV6-1 to TRBJ1-1, with D unresolved. With 8 bases removed from V and 6 bases from J, the gap between germline ends came to 19 bases. Per germline, CDR1 MNHNS and CDR2 SASEGT. The length of the CDR3 is 14 residues. For the CDR3, the DNA is TGTGCCAGCCACCGGGAGGGTAAGATCGCTGAAGCTTTCTTT. It codes for CASHREGKIAEAFF.

V is TRBV6-4 and J is TRBJ1-4; 9 bases line up with TRBD1. Germline values: CDR1 MRHNA, CDR2 SNTAGT. J gave up 8 bases and V 7 bases, and 8 bases lay outside the gene matches. This CDR3 comprises 14 residues. CDR3 sequence reads: CASNLWDREEKLFF. The CDR3 nucleotides are TGTGCCAGCAACCTGTGGGACAGGGAAGAAAAACTGTTTTTT.

The chain links TRBV7-9 to TRBJ1-1, with unresolved D. Trimming left V 1 base short and J 0 bases short, with 6 bases between. The CDR3 loop spans 14 amino acids. Germline V gives CDR1 SEHNR, CDR2 FQNEAQ (reference sequence). The CDR3 loop reads CASSLGQMNTEAFF. The CDR3 nucleotides are TGTGCCAGCAGCTTAGGGCAAATGAACACTGAAGCTTTCTTT.

The chain combines TRBV10-3 with TRBJ1-3, with no clear D. The V end lost 4 bases, the J end lost 2 bases, and 3 bases lay between the germline ends. CDR1 and CDR2 (germline): ENHRY, SYGVKD. This CDR3 is 12 amino acids long. The CDR3 sequence: CAISGTGNTIYF. In nucleotides, the CDR3 is TGTGCCATCAGTGGAACTGGAAACACCATATATTTT.

The chain couples TRBV11-1 to TRBJ2-5, with TRBD2 identical over 7 bases. Germline trimming cut 5 bases from V and 2 bases from J; bases unmatched to any gene: 5. The germline V gene encodes CDR1 SGHAT and CDR2 FQDESV (reference sequence). The CDR3 length is 14 residues. CDR3 region: CASSPWGGQETQYF. The CDR3 region has the DNA TGTGCCAGCAGCCCATGGGGGGGGCAAGAGACCCAGTACTTC.

This chain links TRBV6-4 with TRBJ2-1; a possible D gene is TRBD2 (5 bases). The CDR3 covers 15 residues. Trimming cost V 3 bases and J 2 bases, with 11 bases left between them. The germline V gene has CDR1 MRHNA and CDR2 SNTAGT. The CDR3 spells CASSEGAEAYNEQFF. CDR3 bases: TGTGCCAGCAGTGAGGGAGCGGAGGCCTACAATGAGCAGTTCTTC.

This clone was found once. The rearrangement links TRBV9 to TRBJ2-1; D is undetermined. Germline CDR1 reads SGDLS; CDR2 reads YYNGEE. There are 16 residues in the CDR3. V lost 4 bases to trimming and J lost 7 bases, with 21 bases between them. DNA of the CDR3: TGTGCCAGCAGCCCTAATTGGGGAAAGCTCCAAAATGAGCAGTTCTTC. This gives the protein CASSPNWGKLQNEQFF.

This sequence joins TRBV27 and TRBJ2-2; 7 bases fit TRBD1. The length of the CDR3 is 13 residues. Germline values: CDR1 MNHEY, CDR2 SMNVEV (reference sequence). Unmatched junction bases numbered 3, after V lost 8 bases and J lost 3 bases. CDR3 residues: CASSGQYTGELFF. In nucleotides, the CDR3 is TGTGCCAGCTCGGGACAGTACACCGGGGAGCTGTTTTTT.

This clone was picked up one time. The rearrangement links TRBV28 to TRBJ2-6; D unclear. CDR3 length: 15 amino acids. Germline loops: CDR1 MDHEN, CDR2 SYDVKM. Trimming took 3 bases from V and 2 from J, leaving 8 bases between them. CDR3 in DNA: TGTGCCAGCAGTTTTGACCGAACTGGGGCCAACGTCCTGACTTTC. It codes for CASSFDRTGANVLTF. Together with reference TRBV28 and TRBJ2-6, the CDR3 gives the full variable domain: DVKVTQSSRYLVKRTGEKVFLECVQDMDHENMFWYRQDPGLGLRLIYFSYDVKMKEKGDIPEGYSVSREKKERFSLILESASTNQTSMYLCASSFDRTGANVLTFGAGSRLTVL.